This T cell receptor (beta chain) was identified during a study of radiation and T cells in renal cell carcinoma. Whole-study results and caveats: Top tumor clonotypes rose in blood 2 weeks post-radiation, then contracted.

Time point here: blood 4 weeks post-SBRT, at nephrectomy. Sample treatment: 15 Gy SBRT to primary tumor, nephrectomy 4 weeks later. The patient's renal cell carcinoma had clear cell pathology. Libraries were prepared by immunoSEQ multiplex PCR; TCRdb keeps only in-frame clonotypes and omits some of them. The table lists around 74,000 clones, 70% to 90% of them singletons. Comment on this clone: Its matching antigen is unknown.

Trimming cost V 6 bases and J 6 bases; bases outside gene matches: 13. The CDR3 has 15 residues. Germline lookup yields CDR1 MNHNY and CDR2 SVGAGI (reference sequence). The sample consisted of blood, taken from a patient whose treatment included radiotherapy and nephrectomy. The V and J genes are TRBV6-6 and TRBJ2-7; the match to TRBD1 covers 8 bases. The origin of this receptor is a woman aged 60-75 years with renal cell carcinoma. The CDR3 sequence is CASSPGRTGTGEQYF. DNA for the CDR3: TGTGCCAGCAGCCCCGGCCGGACTGGGACAGGCGAGCAGTACTTC.